The present TCR beta chain was sequenced within a study of blood T cell repertoires in COVID-19. This clone was recorded once. The CDR3 is 15 amino acids. Germline V lookup: CDR1 MNHEY, CDR2 SMNVEV (reference sequence). J gave up 3 bases and V 4 bases, and 5 bases lay outside the gene matches. Per the original methods: Amplification of reference gene primers provided the estimated nucleated cell counts. Here immunoSEQ multiplex PCR was the method, and the copy in TCRdb shows in-frame clones only, minus some. From that table come the V and J calls and clone size; the DNA was used to work out D and trimming. The data contain roughly 190,000 clones, roughly 94% of them singletons.

This sequence joins TRBV27 and TRBJ1-1; 10 bases map to TRBD1. Sequencing was performed on peripheral blood. The sequence came from a young man with COVID-19, enrolled during active disease. The CDR3 sequence is CASSSPTGGDTEAFF. CDR3 DNA sequence: TGTGCCAGCAGTTCCCCGACAGGGGGCGACACTGAAGCTTTCTTT.